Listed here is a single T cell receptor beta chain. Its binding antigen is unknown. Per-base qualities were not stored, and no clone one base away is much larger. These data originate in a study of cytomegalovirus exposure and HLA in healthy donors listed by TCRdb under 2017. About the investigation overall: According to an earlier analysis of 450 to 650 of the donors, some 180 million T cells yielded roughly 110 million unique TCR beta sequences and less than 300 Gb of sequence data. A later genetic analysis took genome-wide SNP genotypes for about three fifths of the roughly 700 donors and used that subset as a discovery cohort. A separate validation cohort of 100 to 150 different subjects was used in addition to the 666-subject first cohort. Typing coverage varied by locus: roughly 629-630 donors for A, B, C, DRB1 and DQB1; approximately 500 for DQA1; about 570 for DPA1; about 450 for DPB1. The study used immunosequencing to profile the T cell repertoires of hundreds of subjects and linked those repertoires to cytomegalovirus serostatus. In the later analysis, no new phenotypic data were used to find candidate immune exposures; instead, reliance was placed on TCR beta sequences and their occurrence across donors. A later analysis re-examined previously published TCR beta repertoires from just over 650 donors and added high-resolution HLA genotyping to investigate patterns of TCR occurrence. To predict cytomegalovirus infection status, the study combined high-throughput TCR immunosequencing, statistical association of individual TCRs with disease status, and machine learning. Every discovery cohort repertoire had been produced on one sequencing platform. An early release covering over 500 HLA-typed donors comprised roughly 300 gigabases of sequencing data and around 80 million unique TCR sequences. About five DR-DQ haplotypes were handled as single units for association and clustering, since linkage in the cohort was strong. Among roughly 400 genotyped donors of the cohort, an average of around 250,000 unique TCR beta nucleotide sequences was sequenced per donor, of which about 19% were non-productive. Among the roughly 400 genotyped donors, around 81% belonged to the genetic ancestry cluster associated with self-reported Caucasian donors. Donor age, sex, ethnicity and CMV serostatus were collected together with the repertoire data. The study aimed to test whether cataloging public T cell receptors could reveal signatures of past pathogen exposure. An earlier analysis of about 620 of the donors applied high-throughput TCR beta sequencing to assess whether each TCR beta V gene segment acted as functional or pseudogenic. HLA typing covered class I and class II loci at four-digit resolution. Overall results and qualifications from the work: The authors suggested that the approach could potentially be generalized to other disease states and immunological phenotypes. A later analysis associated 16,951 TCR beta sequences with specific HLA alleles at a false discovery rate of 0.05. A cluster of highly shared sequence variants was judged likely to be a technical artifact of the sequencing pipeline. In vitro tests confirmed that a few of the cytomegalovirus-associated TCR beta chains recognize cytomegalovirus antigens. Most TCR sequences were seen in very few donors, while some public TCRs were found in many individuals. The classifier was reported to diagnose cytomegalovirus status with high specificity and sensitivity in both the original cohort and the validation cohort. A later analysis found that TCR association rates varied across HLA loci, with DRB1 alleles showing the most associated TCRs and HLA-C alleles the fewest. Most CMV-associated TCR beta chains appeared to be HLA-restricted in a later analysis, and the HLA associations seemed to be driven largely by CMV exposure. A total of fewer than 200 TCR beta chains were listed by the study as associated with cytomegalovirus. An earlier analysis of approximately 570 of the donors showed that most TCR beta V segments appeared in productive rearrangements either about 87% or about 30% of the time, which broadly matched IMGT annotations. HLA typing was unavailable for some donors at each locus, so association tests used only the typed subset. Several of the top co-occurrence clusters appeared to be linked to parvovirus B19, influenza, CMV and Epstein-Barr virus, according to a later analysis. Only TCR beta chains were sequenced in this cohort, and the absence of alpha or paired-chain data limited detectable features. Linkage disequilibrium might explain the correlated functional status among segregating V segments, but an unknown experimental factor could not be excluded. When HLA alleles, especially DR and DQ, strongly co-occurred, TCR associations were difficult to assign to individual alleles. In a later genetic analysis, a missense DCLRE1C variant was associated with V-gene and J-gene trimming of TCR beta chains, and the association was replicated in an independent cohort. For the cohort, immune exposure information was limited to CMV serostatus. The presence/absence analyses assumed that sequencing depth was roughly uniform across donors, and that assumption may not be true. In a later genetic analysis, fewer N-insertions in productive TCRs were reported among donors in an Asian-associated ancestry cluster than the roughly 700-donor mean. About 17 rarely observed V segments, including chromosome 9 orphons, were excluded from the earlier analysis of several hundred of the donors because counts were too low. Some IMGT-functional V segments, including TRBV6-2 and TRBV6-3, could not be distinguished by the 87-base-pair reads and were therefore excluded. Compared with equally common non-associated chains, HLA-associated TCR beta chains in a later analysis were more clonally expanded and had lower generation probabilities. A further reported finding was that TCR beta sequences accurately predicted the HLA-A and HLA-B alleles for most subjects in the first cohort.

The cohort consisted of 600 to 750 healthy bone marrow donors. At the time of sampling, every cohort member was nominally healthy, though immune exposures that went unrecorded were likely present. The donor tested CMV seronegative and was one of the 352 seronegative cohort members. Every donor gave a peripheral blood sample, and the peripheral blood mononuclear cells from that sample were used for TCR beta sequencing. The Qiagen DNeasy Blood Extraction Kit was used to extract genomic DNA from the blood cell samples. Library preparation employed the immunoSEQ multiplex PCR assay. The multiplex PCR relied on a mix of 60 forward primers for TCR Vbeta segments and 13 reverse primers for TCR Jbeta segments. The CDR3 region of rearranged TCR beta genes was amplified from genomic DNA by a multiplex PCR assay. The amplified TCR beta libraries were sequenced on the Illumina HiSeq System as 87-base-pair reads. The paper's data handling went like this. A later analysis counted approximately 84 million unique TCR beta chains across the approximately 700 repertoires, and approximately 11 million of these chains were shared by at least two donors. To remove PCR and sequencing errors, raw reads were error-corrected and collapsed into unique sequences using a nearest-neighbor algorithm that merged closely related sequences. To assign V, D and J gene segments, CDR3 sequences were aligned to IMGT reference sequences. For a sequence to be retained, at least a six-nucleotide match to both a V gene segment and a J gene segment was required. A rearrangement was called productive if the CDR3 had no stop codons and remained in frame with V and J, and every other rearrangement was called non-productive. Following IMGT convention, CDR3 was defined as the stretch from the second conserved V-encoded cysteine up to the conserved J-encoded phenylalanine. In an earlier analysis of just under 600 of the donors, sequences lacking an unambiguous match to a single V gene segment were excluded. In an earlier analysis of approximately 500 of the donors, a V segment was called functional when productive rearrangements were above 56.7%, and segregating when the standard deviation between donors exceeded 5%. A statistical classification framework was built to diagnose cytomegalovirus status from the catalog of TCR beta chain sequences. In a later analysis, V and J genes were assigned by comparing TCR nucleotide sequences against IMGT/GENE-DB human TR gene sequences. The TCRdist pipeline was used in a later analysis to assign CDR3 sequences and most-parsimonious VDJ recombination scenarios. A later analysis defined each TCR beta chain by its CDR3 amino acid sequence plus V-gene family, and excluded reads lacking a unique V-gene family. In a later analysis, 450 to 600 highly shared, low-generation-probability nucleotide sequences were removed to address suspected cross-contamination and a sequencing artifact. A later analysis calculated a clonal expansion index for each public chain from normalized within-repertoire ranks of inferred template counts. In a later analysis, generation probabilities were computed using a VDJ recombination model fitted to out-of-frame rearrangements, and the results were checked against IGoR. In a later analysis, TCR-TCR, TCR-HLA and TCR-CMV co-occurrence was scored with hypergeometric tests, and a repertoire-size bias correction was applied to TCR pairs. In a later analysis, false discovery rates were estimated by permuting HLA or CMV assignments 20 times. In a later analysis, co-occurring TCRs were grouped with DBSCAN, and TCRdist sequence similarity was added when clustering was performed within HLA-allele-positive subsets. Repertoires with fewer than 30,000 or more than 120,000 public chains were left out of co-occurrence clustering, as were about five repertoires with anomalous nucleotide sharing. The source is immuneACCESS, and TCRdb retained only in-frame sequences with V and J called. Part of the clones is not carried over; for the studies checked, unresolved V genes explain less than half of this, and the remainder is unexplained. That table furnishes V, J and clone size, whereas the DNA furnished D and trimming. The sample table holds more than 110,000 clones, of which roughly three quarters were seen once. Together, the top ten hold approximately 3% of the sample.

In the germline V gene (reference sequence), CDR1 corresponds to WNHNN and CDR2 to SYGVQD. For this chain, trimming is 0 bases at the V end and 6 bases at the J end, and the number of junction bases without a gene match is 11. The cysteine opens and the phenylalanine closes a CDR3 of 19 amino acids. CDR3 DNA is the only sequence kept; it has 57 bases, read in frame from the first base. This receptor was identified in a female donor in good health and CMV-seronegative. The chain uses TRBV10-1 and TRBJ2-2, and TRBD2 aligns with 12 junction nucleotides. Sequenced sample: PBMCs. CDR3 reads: CASSESIGATSGSSGELFF. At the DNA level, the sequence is TGCGCCAGCAGTGAGTCGATAGGGGCGACTAGCGGGAGTTCCGGGGAGCTGTTTTTT.